The 24 T cell receptor beta chains below come from one sample, sequenced in a study of cytotoxic CD8 clonotypes in ibrutinib-treated CLL. The data were produced by immunoSEQ multiplex PCR, yet TCRdb's version contains in-frame clones alone and is incomplete. The sample holds over 200,000 clones, more than 75% seen once. This specimen consisted of PBMCs, obtained after 12 months of ibrutinib treatment. The receptors shown here come from a human donor with chronic lymphocytic leukemia.

J is TRBJ2-3 and V is TRBV7-9; no firm D call. The germline V gene has CDR1 SEHNR and CDR2 FQNEAQ (reference sequence). This CDR3 is 8 amino acids long. CDR3 amino acids: CGTDTQYF. CDR3 DNA: TGTGGAACAGATACGCAGTATTTT.

The rearrangement uses TRBV5-1 and TRBJ2-1; weak D call: TRBD1 (7 bases). CDR3 length: 17 residues. The germline V gene encodes CDR1 SGHRS and CDR2 YFSETQ. Trimming pared 2 bases from V and 5 bases from J, leaving 20 bases between. The CDR3 is CASSFFLQGGRDNEQFF. CDR3 in DNA: TGCGCCAGCAGCTTCTTTCTCCAGGGGGGCAGGGACAATGAGCAGTTCTTC.

The V call is TRBV2, the J call TRBJ2-7, with a weak D call TRBD2 (5 bases). Per the germline V gene, CDR1 is SNHLY and CDR2 is FYNNEI. The CDR3 is made up of 13 amino acids. Deletions cut 4 bases from V and 4 bases from J, with 11 bases between. CDR3 residues: CASSAGGVYEQYF. The CDR3 DNA is TGTGCCAGCAGTGCAGGAGGAGTATACGAGCAGTACTTC.

The V and J genes are TRBV29-1 and TRBJ2-1, with D unclear. The CDR3 has 13 residues. CDR1 is SQVTM, CDR2 ANQGSEA, per germline. The ends were cut back, 1 base at V and 1 base at J, with 5 bases in the middle. CDR3 amino acids: CSVEGISYNEQFF. The CDR3 DNA sequence: TGCAGCGTTGAAGGGATTTCCTACAATGAGCAGTTCTTC.

The V and J genes are TRBV27 and TRBJ1-5; D gene ambiguous. Germline V gives CDR1 MNHEY, CDR2 SMNVEV (reference sequence). This CDR3 has 13 residues. Trimming took off 9 bases at V and 1 base at J, with 10 bases between the two ends. This CDR3 reads CARMARSNQPQHF. The CDR3, as DNA: TGTGCCAGGATGGCTCGGAGCAATCAGCCCCAGCATTTT.

The chain carries TRBV6-1 and TRBJ1-2; D not resolved. Trimming stripped 1 base from V and 2 bases from J, with 5 bases between. This CDR3 region has 13 residues. Germline CDR1 reads MNHNS; CDR2 reads SASEGT. Here the CDR3 reads CASSEGENYGYTF. The CDR3 nucleotides are TGTGCCAGCAGTGAAGGGGAAAACTATGGCTACACCTTC.

The V and J genes are TRBV30 and TRBJ1-5; tentative D call: TRBD1 (5 bases). The CDR3 runs to 16 residues. Per the germline V gene, CDR1 is GTSNPN and CDR2 is SVGIG (reference sequence). V shed 1 base and J shed 1 base, with 14 bases lying between them. In DNA form, the CDR3 reads TGTGCCTGGAGTGCTTTGGGGGGGGTCAGCAATCAGCCCCAGCATTTT. Protein: CAWSALGGVSNQPQHF. Drawing the rest from reference TRBV30 and TRBJ1-5, the complete variable domain is SQTIHQWPATLVQPVGSPLSLECTVEGTSNPNLYWYRQAAGRGLQLLFYSVGIGQISSEVPQNLSASRPQDRQFILSSKKLLLSDSGFYLCAWSALGGVSNQPQHFGDGTRLSIL.

J is TRBJ2-7 and V is TRBV11-3, with D possibly called TRBD1 or TRBD2 (5 bases each). Trimming cost V 5 bases and J 3 bases, with 14 bases left between them. Germline CDR1 reads SGHNT; CDR2 reads YENEEA. The CDR3 runs 14 residues. As DNA, the CDR3 is TGTGCCAGCAGCCCGCCGGGACGCGGCTACGAGCAGTACTTC. Its translation is CASSPPGRGYEQYF. The full variable domain, completed using reference TRBV11-3 and TRBJ2-7, is EAGVVQSPRYKIIEKKQPVAFWCNPISGHNTLYWYLQNLGQGPELLIRYENEEAVDDSQLPKDRFSAERLKGVDSTLKIQPAELGDSAVYLCASSPPGRGYEQYFGPGTRLTVT.

This clone was picked up a small number of times. The chain carries TRBV4-1 and TRBJ2-1; D unclear. V lost 1 base and J 0 bases, leaving 4 bases between the germline ends. The CDR3 has 14 residues. Germline V gene lookup returns CDR1 MGHRA and CDR2 YSYEKL. Here the CDR3 reads CASSQASSYNEQFF. CDR3 DNA: TGCGCCAGCAGCCAAGCAAGCTCCTACAATGAGCAGTTCTTC.

The rearrangement joins TRBV7-9 to TRBJ2-7; 11 bases are shared with TRBD2. CDR1 and CDR2 from the germline V gene are SEHNR and FQNEAQ (reference sequence). The V gene end was trimmed by 5 bases and the J gene end by 5 bases; junction bases not matched to a gene: 20. The CDR3 runs 19 residues. The CDR3 is CASSRWELAVAGGPDEQYF. The CDR3 coding sequence is TGTGCCAGCAGCCGATGGGAATTAGCAGTAGCGGGAGGGCCCGACGAGCAGTACTTC.

The chain carries TRBV10-3 and TRBJ1-2; no clear D. This CDR3 has 12 residues. V lost 7 bases, J lost 3 bases, and 9 bases lay in between. Per germline, CDR1 ENHRY and CDR2 SYGVKD. As DNA, the CDR3 is TGTGCCATCAACGTGCAGGACTATGGCTACACCTTC. It codes for CAINVQDYGYTF.

V and J are TRBV7-5 and TRBJ2-1; the table names TRBD2, a call not compared with the DNA. TRBV7-5 is an annotated pseudogene. The CDR3 spans 18 residues. CDR3 nucleotide sequence: TGTGCCAGAAGCTTAGTGGGACTGCCGCCCCACACGGTCAATGAGCAGTTCTTC. It is translated as CARSLVGLPPHTVNEQFF.

V gene TRBV7-2 combines with J gene TRBJ2-7; 10 bases are shared with TRBD2. The CDR3 contains 14 residues. Losses at the gene ends were 5 bases for V and 0 bases for J; bases not matched to a gene: 1. Germline lookup yields CDR1 SGHTA and CDR2 FQGNSA. DNA of the CDR3: TGTGCCAGCAGCCCTAGCGGGGGCTCCTACGAGCAGTACTTC. This codes for CASSPSGGSYEQYF.

The chain combines TRBV5-1 with TRBJ2-2; TRBD2 aligns across 8 bases. This CDR3 has 14 residues. The V and J ends lost 1 base and 6 bases, in that order; junction bases with no gene match: 2. Germline V CDR1 and CDR2: SGHRS, YFSETQ. Here the CDR3 DNA reads TGCGCCAGCAGCTTGACGGGAGGGGCCGGGGAGCTGTTTTTT. Encoded protein: CASSLTGGAGELFF.

The table lists this clone with a few counts. The genes are TRBV25-1 and TRBJ2-2; D may be TRBD1 (5 bases). This CDR3 spans 15 amino acids. V gave up 5 bases and J gave up 7 bases, with 17 bases separating them. CDR1 MGHDK and CDR2 SYGVNS come from the germline V gene. CDR3 loop: CASSPHPPRVGELFF. CDR3 in DNA: TGTGCCAGCAGTCCGCATCCTCCCAGGGTCGGGGAGCTGTTTTTT.

This clone was counted once. The rearrangement uses TRBV19 and TRBJ1-5; D unresolved. This CDR3 is 13 amino acids long. CDR1 is LNHDA and CDR2 is SQIVND in the germline V gene (reference sequence). V gave up 4 bases and J gave up 9 bases, with 13 bases separating them. CDR3 in amino acids: CASSTGSRGPQHF. The CDR3, as DNA: TGTGCCAGTAGTACCGGGTCCCGGGGGCCCCAGCATTTT.

This chain uses TRBV5-5 with TRBJ2-6; 8 bases map to TRBD1. The CDR3 is 16 amino acids. Germline-derived CDR1 and CDR2 are SGHKS and YYEKEE (reference sequence). Trimming took 4 bases from V and 0 from J; bases not matched to a gene: 3. CDR3 sequence: CASSTGTGSGANVLTF. In DNA form, the CDR3 reads TGTGCCAGCAGCACAGGGACAGGCTCTGGGGCCAACGTCCTGACTTTC.

This chain joins TRBV30 and TRBJ2-3, with a possible D match to TRBD2 (5 bases). The CDR3 consists of 14 residues. The germline V gene encodes CDR1 GTSNPN and CDR2 SVGIG (reference sequence). V was clipped by 2 bases and J by 0 bases, with 9 bases between them. CDR3: CAWSNRGSTDTQYF. The CDR3 coding sequence is TGTGCCTGGAGTAACCGGGGAAGCACAGATACGCAGTATTTT.

The rearrangement uses TRBV27 and TRBJ2-3; no reliable D call. Germline CDR1 reads MNHEY; CDR2 reads SMNVEV (reference sequence). The V and J ends lost 6 bases and 4 bases respectively, with 17 bases between them. The CDR3 extends over 15 amino acids. The CDR3 reads CASRGESFKADTQYF. The DNA of the CDR3 is TGTGCCAGCAGGGGCGAGAGTTTTAAGGCAGATACGCAGTATTTT.

The chain is built from TRBV27 and TRBJ2-1, with a possible D match to TRBD1 (5 bases). Trimming took 3 bases from V and 2 from J, leaving 11 bases between them. Germline CDR1 MNHEY, CDR2 SMNVEV (reference sequence). This CDR3 is 15 amino acids long. CDR3: CASSFRAGPYNEQFF. In DNA, the CDR3 is TGTGCCAGCAGTTTCCGGGCAGGGCCCTACAATGAGCAGTTCTTC.

CDR3 loop: CASRPYLSGANVLTF. CDR3 in DNA: TGTGCCAGCAGGCCCTACCTCTCTGGGGCCAACGTCCTGACTTTC. The chain carries TRBV27 and TRBJ2-6; D remains unclear. Germline V CDR1 and CDR2: MNHEY, SMNVEV (reference sequence). V was clipped by 6 bases and J by 0 bases, with 9 bases between them. The length of the CDR3 is 15 residues.

This clone was found a few times. The rearrangement links TRBV28 to TRBJ1-5; D unresolved. The germline CDR1 and CDR2 sequences are MDHEN and SYDVKM. V was clipped by 6 bases and J by 7 bases, with 10 bases between them. This CDR3 region has 12 residues. The CDR3 loop reads CASRAGSQPQHF. CDR3 DNA: TGTGCCAGCAGAGCTGGGAGCCAGCCCCAGCATTTT.

This chain links TRBV18 with TRBJ2-7; no definite D call. V lost 2 bases and J 4 bases, leaving 9 bases between the germline ends. The CDR3 has 13 residues. Germline V gives CDR1 KGHSH, CDR2 LQKENI. CDR3 bases: TGTGCCAGCTCACCAGGCAAGGGATACGAGCAGTACTTC. Its translation: CASSPGKGYEQYF.

V and J are TRBV2 and TRBJ2-6, with D uncertain. Trimming removed 6 bases from V and 1 base from J, with 10 bases in between. Germline V lookup: CDR1 SNHLY, CDR2 FYNNEI. The CDR3 consists of 15 residues. CDR3 amino acids: CASRRMSSGANVLTF. CDR3 nucleotides: TGTGCCAGCAGGAGGATGTCGTCTGGGGCCAACGTCCTGACTTTC. The full variable domain, rest sourced from reference TRBV2 and TRBJ2-6, is EPEVTQTPSHQVTQMGQEVILRCVPISNHLYFYWYRQILGQKVEFLVSFYNNEISEKSEIFDDQFSVERPDGSNFTLKIRSTKLEDSAMYFCASRRMSSGANVLTFGAGSRLTVL.